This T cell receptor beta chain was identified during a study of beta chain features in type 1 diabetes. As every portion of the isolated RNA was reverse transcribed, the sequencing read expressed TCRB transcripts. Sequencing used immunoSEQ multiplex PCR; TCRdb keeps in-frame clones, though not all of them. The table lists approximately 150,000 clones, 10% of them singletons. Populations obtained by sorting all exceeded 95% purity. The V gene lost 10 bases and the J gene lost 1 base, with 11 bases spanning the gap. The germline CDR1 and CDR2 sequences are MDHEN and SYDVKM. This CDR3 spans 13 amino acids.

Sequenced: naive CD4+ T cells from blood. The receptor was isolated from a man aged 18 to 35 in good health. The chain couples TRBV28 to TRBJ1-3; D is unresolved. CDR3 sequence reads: CATRTSSGNTIYF. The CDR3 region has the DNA TGTGCCACCCGGACTTCTTCTGGAAACACCATATATTTT.